Below, 3 T cell receptor beta chains from the same sample are listed, as sequenced in a study of T-cell reconstitution after alpha-beta-depleted transplantation in children. Unique molecular identifiers were used to barcode this TCRbeta library. TCRdb independently ran MiXCR on the PCR reads; one entry per CDR3 protein. The sample records hundreds of thousands of distinct CDR3 sequences, about 30% being singletons. This specimen consisted of PBMCs from the stem cell graft donor, obtained from the stem cell graft. The receptors derive from a human donor who donated a stem cell graft to a child with aplastic anemia.

CDR3 protein: CASSSSGTGYTF. The CDR3 region has the DNA TGTGCCAGCAGTTCCTCCGGGACGGGCTACACCTTC. The chain combines TRBV27 with TRBJ1-2; D is perhaps TRBD1 (5 bases). The CDR3 has 12 amino acids. Germline loops: CDR1 MNHEY, CDR2 SMNVEV (reference sequence). V lost 4 bases and J 8 bases, leaving 11 bases between the germline ends.

There are a few counts of this clonotype. The chain recombines TRBV30 with TRBJ1-4, with D perhaps TRBD1 (5 bases). The germline CDR1 and CDR2 sequences are GTSNPN and SVGIG (reference sequence). V was trimmed by 0 bases and J by 10 bases, leaving 12 bases between them. CDR3 length: 13 residues. CDR3 nucleotide sequence: TGTGCCTGGAGTGTACAAGGGACGGGAAAACTGTTTTTT. The encoded protein is CAWSVQGTGKLFF. The full variable domain, with the rest looked up from reference TRBV30 and TRBJ1-4, is SQTIHQWPATLVQPVGSPLSLECTVEGTSNPNLYWYRQAAGRGLQLLFYSVGIGQISSEVPQNLSASRPQDRQFILSSKKLLLSDSGFYLCAWSVQGTGKLFFGSGTQLSVL.

Many counts were recorded for this clonotype. The chain uses TRBV29-1 and TRBJ2-2; D unclear. Germline lookup yields CDR1 SQVTM and CDR2 ANQGSEA. The CDR3 is 13 amino acids. Trimming left V 0 bases short and J 6 bases short, with 8 bases between. The CDR3 reads CSVEDRVPGELFF. The CDR3 nucleotides are TGCAGCGTTGAAGATCGGGTACCCGGGGAGCTGTTTTTT.